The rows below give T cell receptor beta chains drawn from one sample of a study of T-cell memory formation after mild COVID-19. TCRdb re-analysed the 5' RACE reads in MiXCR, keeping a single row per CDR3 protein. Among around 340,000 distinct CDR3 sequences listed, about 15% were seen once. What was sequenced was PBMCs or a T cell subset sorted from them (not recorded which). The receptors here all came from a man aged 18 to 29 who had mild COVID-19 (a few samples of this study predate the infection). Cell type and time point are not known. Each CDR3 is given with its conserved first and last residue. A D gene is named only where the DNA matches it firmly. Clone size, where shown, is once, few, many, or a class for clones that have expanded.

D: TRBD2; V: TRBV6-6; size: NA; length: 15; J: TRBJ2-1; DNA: TGTGCCAGCAGTTACTCGTATCGGGGGGACAATGAGCAGTTCTTC; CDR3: CASSYSYRGDNEQFF
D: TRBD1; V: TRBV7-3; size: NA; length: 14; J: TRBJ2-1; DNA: TGTGCCAGCAGCTCTTTTGGACAGGTCAATGAGCAGTTCTTC; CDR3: CASSSFGQVNEQFF
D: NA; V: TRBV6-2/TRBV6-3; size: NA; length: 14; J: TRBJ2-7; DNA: TGTGCCAGCAGTATTCGGGACTCAGCCTACGAGCAGTACTTC; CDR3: CASSIRDSAYEQYF
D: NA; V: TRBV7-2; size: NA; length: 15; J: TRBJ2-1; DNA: TGTGCCAGCAGCTTAGGGGGCGCGGTGTCCAATGAGCAGTTCTTC; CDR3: CASSLGGAVSNEQFF
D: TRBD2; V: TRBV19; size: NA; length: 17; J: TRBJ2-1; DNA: TGTGCCAGTAGTATAACCCTTGCGGGGGGGCCAGGCGATGAGCAGTTCTTC; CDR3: CASSITLAGGPGDEQFF
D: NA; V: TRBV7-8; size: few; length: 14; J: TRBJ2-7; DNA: TGTGCCAGCAGCTTAAGGACGGCGACCTACGAGCAGTACTTC; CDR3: CASSLRTATYEQYF
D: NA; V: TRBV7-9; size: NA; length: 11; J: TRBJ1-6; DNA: TGTGCCAGCAGCCCAGGCCCCCCCCTCCACTTT; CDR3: CASSPGPPLHF
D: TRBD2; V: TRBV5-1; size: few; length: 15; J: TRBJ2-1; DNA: TGCGCCAGCAGCGTATCACTAGCGGGGGGCTATGAGCAGTTCTTC; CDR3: CASSVSLAGGYEQFF
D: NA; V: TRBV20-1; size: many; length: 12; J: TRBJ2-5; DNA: TGCAGTGCTAGCGGCAGCCAAGAGACCCAGTACTTC; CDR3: CSASGSQETQYF
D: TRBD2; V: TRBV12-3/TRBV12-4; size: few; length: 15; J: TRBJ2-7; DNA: TGTGCCAGCAGCGATCGGACTAGCGGGAACTACGAGCAGTACTTC; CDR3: CASSDRTSGNYEQYF
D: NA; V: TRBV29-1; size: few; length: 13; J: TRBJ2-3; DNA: TGCAGCGTTGGTCGAAGAAGCACAGATACGCAGTATTTT; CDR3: CSVGRRSTDTQYF
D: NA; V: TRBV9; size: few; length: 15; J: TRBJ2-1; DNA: TGTGCCAGCAGCGTCGGAGGGGGCGGATTCAATGAGCAGTTCTTC; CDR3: CASSVGGGGFNEQFF
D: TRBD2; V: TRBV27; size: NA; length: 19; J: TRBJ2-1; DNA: TGTGCCAGCAGTTTACTCGGGACTAGCGCGACGAGCTCCTACAATGAGCAGTTCTTC; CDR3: CASSLLGTSATSSYNEQFF
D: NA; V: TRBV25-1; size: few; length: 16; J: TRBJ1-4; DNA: TGTGCCAGCAGTGATCGGTACGGGGCCACTAATGAAAAACTGTTTTTT; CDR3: CASSDRYGATNEKLFF
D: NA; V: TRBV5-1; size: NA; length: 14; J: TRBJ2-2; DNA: TGCGCCAGCAGCAACGGGGCGAACACCGGGGAGCTGTTTTTT; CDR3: CASSNGANTGELFF
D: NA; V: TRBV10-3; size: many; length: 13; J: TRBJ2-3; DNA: TGTGCCGTTAGGGACACAGGCACAGATACGCAGTATTTT; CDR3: CAVRDTGTDTQYF
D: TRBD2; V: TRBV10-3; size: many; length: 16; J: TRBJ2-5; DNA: TGTGCCATCAGTGGATTCCCTAGCGGGGGGTCCGAGACCCAGTACTTC; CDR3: CAISGFPSGGSETQYF
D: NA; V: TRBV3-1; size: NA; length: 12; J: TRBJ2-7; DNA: TGTGCCAGCAGCCAATCGGTAAACGAGCAGTACTTC; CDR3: CASSQSVNEQYF
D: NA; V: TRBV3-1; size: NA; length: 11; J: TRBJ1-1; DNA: TGTGCCAGCAGCCAAGGGAGTTGGGCTTTCTTT; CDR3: CASSQGSWAFF
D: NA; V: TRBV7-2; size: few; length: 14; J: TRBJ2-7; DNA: TGTGCCAGCAGCTTACGCGGGGTGGGCTACGAGCAGTACTTC; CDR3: CASSLRGVGYEQYF
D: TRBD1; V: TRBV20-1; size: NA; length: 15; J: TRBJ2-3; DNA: TGCAGTGCCCGGCCCTGGGACAGGACCACAGATACGCAGTATTTT; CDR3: CSARPWDRTTDTQYF
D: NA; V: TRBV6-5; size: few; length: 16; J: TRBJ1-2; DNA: TGTGCCAGCAGTTACGGTAGTGGGGGATTTAACTATGGCTACACCTTC; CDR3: CASSYGSGGFNYGYTF
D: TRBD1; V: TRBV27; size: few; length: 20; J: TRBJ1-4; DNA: TGTGCCAGACACATCGACAGGGGACCCAGTCCTAGGGCAACTAATGAAAAACTGTTTTTT; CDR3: CARHIDRGPSPRATNEKLFF
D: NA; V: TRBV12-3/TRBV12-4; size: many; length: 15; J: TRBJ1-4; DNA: TGTGCCAGCAGTTTAGCGCCGCGGGGGCGTGAAAAACTGTTTTTT; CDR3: CASSLAPRGREKLFF
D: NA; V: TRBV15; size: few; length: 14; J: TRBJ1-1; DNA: TGTGCCACCAGCAGAGATCGCAGGGGCACTGAAGCTTTCTTT; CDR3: CATSRDRRGTEAFF
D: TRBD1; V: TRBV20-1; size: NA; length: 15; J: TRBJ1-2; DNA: TGCAGTGCTATACCCCTGGGGGACAGCTCCTATGGCTACACCTTC; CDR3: CSAIPLGDSSYGYTF
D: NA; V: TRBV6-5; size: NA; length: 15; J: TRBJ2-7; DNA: TGTGCCAGCAGTTACGCCGTTGCGAGGTCGGGAGAGCAGTACTTC; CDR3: CASSYAVARSGEQYF
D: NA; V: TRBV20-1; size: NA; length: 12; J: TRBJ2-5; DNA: TGCAGTGCATGGAAGGGGACAGAGACCCAGTACTTC; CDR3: CSAWKGTETQYF
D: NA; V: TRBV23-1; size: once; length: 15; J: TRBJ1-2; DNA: TGCGCCAGCAGTCAGGGGACCATCACTAACTATGGCTACACCTTC; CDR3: CASSQGTITNYGYTF
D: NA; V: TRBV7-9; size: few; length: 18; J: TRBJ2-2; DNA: TGTGCCAGCAGCTCAGAGGAGGGTAGGAAGATTTACACCGGGGAGCTGTTTTTT; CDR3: CASSSEEGRKIYTGELFF
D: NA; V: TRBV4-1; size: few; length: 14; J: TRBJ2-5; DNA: TGCGCCAGCAGCCAAGATGCCGGAGTGGGGACCCAGTACTTC; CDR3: CASSQDAGVGTQYF
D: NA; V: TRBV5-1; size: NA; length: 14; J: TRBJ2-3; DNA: TGCGCCAGCAGCTCGGGGGGACAGTCAGATACGCAGTATTTT; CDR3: CASSSGGQSDTQYF
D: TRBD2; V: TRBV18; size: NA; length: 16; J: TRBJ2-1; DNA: TGTGCCAGCTCACCGACACTAGCGGGGGGGCACAATGAGCAGTTCTTC; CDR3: CASSPTLAGGHNEQFF
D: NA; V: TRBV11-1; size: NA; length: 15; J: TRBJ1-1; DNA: TGTGCCAGCAGCTTAGCGCGCAGAAGGAACACTGAAGCTTTCTTT; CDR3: CASSLARRRNTEAFF
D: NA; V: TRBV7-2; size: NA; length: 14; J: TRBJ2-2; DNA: TGTGCCAGCAGGTCATCCGGAGCGACCGGGGAGCTGTTTTTT; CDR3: CASRSSGATGELFF
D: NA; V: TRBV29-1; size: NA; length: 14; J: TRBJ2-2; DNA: TGCAGCGTTGGGCACGAGGGATACACCGGGGAGCTGTTTTTT; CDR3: CSVGHEGYTGELFF